The 14 T cell receptor beta chains listed next were all sequenced from one sample in a study of cytomegalovirus exposure and HLA in healthy donors. 13 Jbeta primers and 60 Vbeta primers were used for the PCR. Using immunoSEQ multiplex PCR, the repertoire was profiled, and TCRdb retains in-frame clones only, with some absent. The sample includes about 200,000 clones, around 80% of them seen just once. Sequenced material: PBMCs. Source of these receptors: a woman younger than 30 in good health and CMV-seronegative.

The rearrangement links TRBV7-2 to TRBJ2-7, with a tentative D call TRBD1 (6 bases). Germline V gene sequence: CDR1 SGHTA, CDR2 FQGNSA. V was cut by 1 base and J by 0 bases, with 10 bases left in between. This CDR3 spans 15 amino acids. The CDR3 nucleotides read TGTGCCAGCAGCTTAGATCGGACAGTCTCCTACGAGCAGTACTTC. It codes for CASSLDRTVSYEQYF.

The genes are TRBV19 and TRBJ2-7; 7 positions agree with TRBD1. V shed 5 bases and J 4 bases; nucleotides not matched to a gene: 11. The germline V gene has CDR1 LNHDA and CDR2 SQIVND (reference sequence). The CDR3 extends over 15 amino acids. This CDR3 reads CASSVTGAAWYEQYF. For the CDR3, the DNA is TGTGCCAGTAGTGTCACAGGGGCGGCCTGGTACGAGCAGTACTTC.

The chain employs TRBV5-6 and TRBJ1-2; TRBD1 is a possible D gene (6 bases). V was cut by 0 bases and J by 3 bases, with 15 bases left in between. Germline CDR1 SGHDT, CDR2 YYEEEE. This CDR3 comprises 16 residues. As DNA, the CDR3 is TGTGCCAGCAGCTTGGTATCGGGGGGCAGCTACTATGGCTACACCTTC. Its protein product is CASSLVSGGSYYGYTF.

The chain couples TRBV11-2 to TRBJ2-7, with D uncertain. V gave up 3 bases and J gave up 2 bases, with 14 bases separating them. CDR3 length equals 15 residues. The V gene's germline CDR1 is SGHAT and CDR2 FQNNGV. The CDR3 sequence is CASSFPANSTYEQYV. Here the CDR3 DNA reads TGTGCCAGCAGCTTCCCAGCGAATTCCACCTACGAGCAGTACGTC.

This clone was counted only a few times. V is TRBV6-5 and J is TRBJ1-1, with no clear D. The V gene lost 3 bases and the J gene lost 1 base, with 12 bases spanning the gap. In germline, CDR1 is MNHEY, CDR2 SVGAGI. This CDR3 spans 15 amino acids. The chain's CDR3 is CASSYSVTENTEAFF. CDR3 sequence (DNA): TGTGCCAGCAGTTATAGTGTCACAGAGAACACTGAAGCTTTCTTT.

The chain joins TRBV15 to TRBJ2-3; no definite D call. V lost 1 base and J lost 0, with 5 bases in between. Germline-derived CDR1 and CDR2 are LNHNV and YYDKDF (reference sequence). The CDR3 consists of 14 residues. The CDR3 loop is CATSRATSTDTQYF. The CDR3 DNA follows: TGTGCCACCAGCAGAGCGACTAGCACAGATACGCAGTATTTT.

J is TRBJ1-5 and V is TRBV27; the D is unclear. This CDR3 is built from 14 residues. V was shortened by 3 bases and J by 0 bases, with 6 bases between the two germline ends. Germline CDR1 and CDR2: MNHEY and SMNVEV (reference sequence). The CDR3 here is CASSFLYSNQPQHF. The CDR3 DNA follows: TGTGCCAGCAGTTTTCTGTATAGCAATCAGCCCCAGCATTTT.

This sequence joins TRBV19 and TRBJ2-1; 8 bases align to TRBD2. Germline V lookup: CDR1 LNHDA, CDR2 SQIVND (reference sequence). The CDR3 has 14 amino acids. V shed 5 bases, J shed 6 bases, and the junction held 6 bases outside the gene matches. The chain's CDR3 is CASSERLARNEQFF. CDR3 DNA sequence: TGTGCCAGTAGTGAGCGACTAGCGCGCAATGAGCAGTTCTTC.

This chain joins TRBV5-4 and TRBJ2-5; 8 bases are a match to TRBD2. Germline CDR1 SGHNT, CDR2 YYREEE (reference sequence). The CDR3 length is 14 residues. The ends lost 3 bases at V and 11 bases at J; junction bases unmatched: 12. CDR3 amino acids: CASSSGLEGPGQYF. The CDR3 nucleotides are TGTGCCAGCAGCTCGGGACTAGAGGGGCCTGGGCAGTACTTC.

V usage is TRBV2 and J usage is TRBJ1-6, with 8 bases aligning to TRBD1. The germline V gene encodes CDR1 SNHLY and CDR2 FYNNEI. The CDR3 length is 13 residues. Trimming removed 10 bases from V and 7 bases from J; junction bases left unmatched: 6. The chain's CDR3 is CAIQGGKNSPLHF. The CDR3 DNA reads TGTGCCATACAGGGGGGAAAGAATTCACCCCTCCACTTT.

V gene TRBV5-6 combines with J gene TRBJ1-2; tentative D call: TRBD1 (5 bases). In germline, CDR1 is SGHDT, CDR2 YYEEEE. The length of the CDR3 is 16 residues. The V and J ends lost 0 bases and 1 base respectively, with 13 bases between them. The CDR3 sequence is CASSLGGDWVNYGYTF. CDR3 sequence (DNA): TGTGCCAGCAGCTTGGGGGGGGACTGGGTTAACTATGGCTACACCTTC.

The rearrangement links TRBV6-6 to TRBJ1-2, with a weak D call TRBD1 (6 bases). The CDR3 totals 15 residues. V lost 7 bases to trimming and J lost 8 bases, with 23 bases between them. Germline CDR1 reads MNHNY; CDR2 reads SVGAGI (reference sequence). In DNA form, the CDR3 reads TGTGCCAGCACTCGACGGGAGGGGGGTTCATACGGCTACACCTTC. It translates to CASTRREGGSYGYTF.

The chain employs TRBV11-2 and TRBJ2-7; possibly TRBD2 for D (6 bases). CDR3 length equals 13 residues. Trimming stripped 3 bases from V and 7 bases from J, with 13 bases between. Germline V gene data show CDR1 as SGHAT and CDR2 as FQNNGV. CDR3 bases: TGTGCCAGCAGCTTGGCCCGACTAGGAGAGCAGTACGTC. Translating gives CASSLARLGEQYV.

This clone has only one observation. This chain joins TRBV6-1 and TRBJ2-5, with D possibly matching TRBD1 (6 bases). The CDR3 loop spans 14 amino acids. Per germline, CDR1 MNHNS and CDR2 SASEGT. V gave up 3 bases and J gave up 5 bases, with 13 bases separating them. The CDR3 loop reads CASSDGYREETQYF. The CDR3 DNA sequence: TGTGCCAGCAGTGATGGATACAGGGAGGAGACCCAGTACTTC.